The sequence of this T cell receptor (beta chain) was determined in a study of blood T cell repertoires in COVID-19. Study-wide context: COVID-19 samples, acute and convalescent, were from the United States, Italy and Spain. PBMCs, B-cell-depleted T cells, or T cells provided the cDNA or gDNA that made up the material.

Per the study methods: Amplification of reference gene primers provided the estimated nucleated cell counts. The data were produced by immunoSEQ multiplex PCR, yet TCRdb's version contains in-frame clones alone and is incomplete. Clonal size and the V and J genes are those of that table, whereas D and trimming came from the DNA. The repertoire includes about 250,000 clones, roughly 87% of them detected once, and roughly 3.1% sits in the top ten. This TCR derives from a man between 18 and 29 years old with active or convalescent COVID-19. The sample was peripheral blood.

The CDR3 region has the DNA TGTGCCAGCAGTCCTAGCGTTACCTACGAGCAGTACTTC. Protein product: CASSPSVTYEQYF. V usage is TRBV6-6 and J usage is TRBJ2-7, with a possible D match to TRBD2 (6 bases). V was cut by 5 bases and J by 2 bases, with 10 bases left in between. This CDR3 contains 13 residues. CDR1 MNHNY and CDR2 SVGAGI come from the germline V gene (reference sequence).